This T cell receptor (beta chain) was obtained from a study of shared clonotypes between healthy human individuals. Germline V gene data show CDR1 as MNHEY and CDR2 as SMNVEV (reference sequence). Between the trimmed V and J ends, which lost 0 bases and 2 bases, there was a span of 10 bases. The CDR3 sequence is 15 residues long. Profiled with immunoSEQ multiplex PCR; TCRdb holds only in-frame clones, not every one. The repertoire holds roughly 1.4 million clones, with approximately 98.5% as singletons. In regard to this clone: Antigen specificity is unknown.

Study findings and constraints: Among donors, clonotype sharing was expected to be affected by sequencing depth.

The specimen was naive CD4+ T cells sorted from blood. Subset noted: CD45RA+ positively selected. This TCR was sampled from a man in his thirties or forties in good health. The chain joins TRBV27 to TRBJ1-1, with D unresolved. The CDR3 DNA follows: TGTGCCAGCAGTTTATCGAGCGGAGCTAACACTGAAGCTTTCTTT. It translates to CASSLSSGANTEAFF.